This T cell receptor beta chain was identified during a study of cytomegalovirus exposure and HLA in healthy donors. This clone has just one count. The CDR3 runs 13 residues. V was pared by 7 bases and J by 1 base, with 7 bases between. Germline CDR1 SGHVS, CDR2 FQNEAQ. PCR involved 60 Vbeta and 13 Jbeta primers. Clones were sequenced by immunoSEQ multiplex PCR, and TCRdb holds only the in-frame ones, with some missing. The repertoire consists of approximately 180,000 clones, with 70% to 80% occurring once and the leading ten covering approximately 1.3%. What was sequenced was PBMCs. This chain links TRBV7-8 with TRBJ1-4, with D possibly TRBD1 on 5 matching bases. The clonotype originates from a woman under 40 in good health and CMV-seropositive. CDR3 sequence reads: CASTTVTNEKLFF. The CDR3 nucleotides are TGTGCCAGCACGACAGTAACTAATGAAAAACTGTTTTTT.